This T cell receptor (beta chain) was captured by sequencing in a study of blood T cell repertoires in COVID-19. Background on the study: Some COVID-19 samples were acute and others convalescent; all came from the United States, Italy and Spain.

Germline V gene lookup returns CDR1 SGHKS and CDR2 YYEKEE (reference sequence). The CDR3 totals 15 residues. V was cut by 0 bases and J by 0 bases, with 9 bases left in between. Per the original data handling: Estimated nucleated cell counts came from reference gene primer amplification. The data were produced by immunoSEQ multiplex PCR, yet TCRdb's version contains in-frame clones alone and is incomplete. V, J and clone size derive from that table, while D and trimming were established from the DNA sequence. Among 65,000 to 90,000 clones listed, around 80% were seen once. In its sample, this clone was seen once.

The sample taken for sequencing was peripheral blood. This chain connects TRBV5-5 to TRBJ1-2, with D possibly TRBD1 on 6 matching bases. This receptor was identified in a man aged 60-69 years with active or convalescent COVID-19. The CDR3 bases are TGTGCCAGCAGCTTGGCAGGACAGCCTAACTATGGCTACACCTTC. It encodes CASSLAGQPNYGYTF.